Included here is one T cell receptor (beta chain) sequence, with context. Germline-derived CDR1 and CDR2 are KGHDR and SFDVKD. The CDR3 extends over 16 amino acids. J lost 3 bases, V lost 3 bases, and 5 bases had no gene match. Genomic DNA templated the TCR beta VDJ and CDR3 profiling. TCRdb processed the reads anew with MiXCR; each CDR3 protein has one entry. Of approximately 98,000 distinct CDR3 sequences in the sample, 65% to 70% were seen once. For sequencing, patients were chosen who had shown expansion of CD8+CD57+ cells by flow cytometry. The data derive from a study of CD8+CD57+ T cells in acquired aplastic anemia.

V usage is TRBV24-1 and J usage is TRBJ2-3; 10 bases line up with TRBD1. The sequence derives from a human donor with aplastic anemia. The sequencing input was sorted CD4+, CD8+, or CD8+CD57+ T cells (not recorded which) from PBMCs. CDR3 bases: TGTGCCACCAGTGATGTGACAGGGGGCGCGACAGATACGCAGTATTTT. Amino acid sequence: CATSDVTGGATDTQYF.